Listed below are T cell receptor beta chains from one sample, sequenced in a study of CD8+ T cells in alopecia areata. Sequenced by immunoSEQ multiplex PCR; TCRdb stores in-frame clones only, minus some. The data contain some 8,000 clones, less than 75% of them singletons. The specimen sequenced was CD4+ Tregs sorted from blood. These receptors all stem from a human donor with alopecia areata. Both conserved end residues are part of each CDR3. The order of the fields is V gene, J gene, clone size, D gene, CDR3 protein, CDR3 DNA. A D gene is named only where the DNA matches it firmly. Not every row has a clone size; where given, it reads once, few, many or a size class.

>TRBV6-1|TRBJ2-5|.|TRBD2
CASRTSGQETQYF
TGTGCCAGCAGGACTAGCGGGCAAGAGACCCAGTACTTC
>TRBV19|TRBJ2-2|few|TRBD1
CASSPGTGPGELFF
TGTGCCAGTAGTCCCGGGACAGGGCCCGGGGAGCTGTTTTTT
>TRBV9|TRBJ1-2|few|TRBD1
CASSARDRINYGYTF
TGTGCCAGCAGCGCGAGGGACAGAATAAACTATGGCTACACCTTC
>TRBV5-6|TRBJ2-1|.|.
CASSLSDEQFF
TGTGCCAGCAGCTTATCGGATGAGCAGTTCTTC
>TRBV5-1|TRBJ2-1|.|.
CASSLAVGRSLNEQFF
TGCGCCAGCAGCTTGGCCGTCGGCAGGTCCCTCAATGAGCAGTTCTTC
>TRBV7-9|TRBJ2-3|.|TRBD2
CASSLRAGGLIVDTQYF
TGTGCCAGCAGCTTACGAGCGGGGGGGCTGATTGTAGATACGCAGTATTTT
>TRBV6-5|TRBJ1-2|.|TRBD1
CASSYSWPGGAGGYTF
TGTGCCAGCAGTTACTCGTGGCCAGGGGGCGCTGGGGGCTACACCTTC
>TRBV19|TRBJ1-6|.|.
CASSRRTATNSPLHF
TGTGCCAGTAGTCGAAGGACAGCGACTAATTCACCCCTCCACTTT
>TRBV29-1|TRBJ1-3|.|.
CSVQNLSGNTIYF
TGCAGCGTCCAGAATCTCTCTGGAAACACCATATATTTT
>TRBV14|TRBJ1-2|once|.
CASSDGSRYGYTF
TGTGCCTCCTCCGACGGGAGTCGCTATGGCTACACCTTC
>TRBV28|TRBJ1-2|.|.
CASSLNNYGYTF
TGTGCCAGCAGTTTAAACAACTATGGCTACACCTTC
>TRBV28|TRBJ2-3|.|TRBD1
CASSTGGESTDTQYF
TGTGCCAGCAGTACAGGGGGTGAGAGCACAGATACGCAGTATTTT
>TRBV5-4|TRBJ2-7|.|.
CASSFEVYYEQYF
TGTGCCAGCAGCTTCGAGGTTTACTACGAGCAGTACTTC
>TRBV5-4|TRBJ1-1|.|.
CASSESGAAEAFF
TGTGCCAGCAGCGAGTCAGGGGCGGCTGAAGCTTTCTTT
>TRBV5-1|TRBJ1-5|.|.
CASSLGDNNQPQHF
TGCGCCAGCAGCTTAGGTGACAACAATCAGCCCCAGCATTTT
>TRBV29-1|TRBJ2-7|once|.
CSVDPGRNEQYF
TGCAGCGTTGATCCGGGACGGAACGAGCAGTACTTC
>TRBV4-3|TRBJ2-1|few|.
CASSTRLYNEQFF
TGCGCCAGCAGCACTCGACTGTACAATGAGCAGTTCTTC
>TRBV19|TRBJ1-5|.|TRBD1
CASRPGQGAWGNQPQHF
TGTGCCAGTAGGCCGGGACAGGGGGCTTGGGGCAATCAGCCCCAGCATTTT
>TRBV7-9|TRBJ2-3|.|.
CASSHGGWTDTQYF
TGTGCCAGCAGCCACGGGGGCTGGACAGATACGCAGTATTTT
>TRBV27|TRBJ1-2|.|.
CASAGRYGYTF
TGTGCCAGCGCCGGGCGCTATGGCTACACCTTC
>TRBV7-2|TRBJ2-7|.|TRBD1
CASSLSPRTGYLSEQYF
TGTGCCAGCAGCTTGAGCCCTAGGACAGGGTACTTGTCCGAGCAGTACTTC
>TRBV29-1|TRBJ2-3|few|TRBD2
CSVARREGADTQYF
TGCAGCGTTGCTCGGCGGGAGGGTGCAGATACGCAGTATTTT
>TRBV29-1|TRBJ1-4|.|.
CSAKDRSATNEKLFF
TGCAGCGCCAAAGACAGGTCCGCAACTAATGAAAAACTGTTTTTT
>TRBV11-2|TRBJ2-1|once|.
CASSEWGHEQFF
TGTGCCAGCAGCGAGTGGGGACATGAGCAGTTCTTC
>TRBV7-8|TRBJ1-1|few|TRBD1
CASRRDRGRMNTEAFF
TGTGCCAGCAGACGGGACAGGGGGCGGATGAACACTGAAGCTTTCTTT
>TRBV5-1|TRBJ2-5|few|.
CASSLAAQQETQYF
TGCGCCAGCAGCTTGGCCGCTCAGCAAGAGACCCAGTACTTC
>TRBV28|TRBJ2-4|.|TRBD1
CASGTRQGAKNIQYF
TGTGCCAGCGGTACCCGACAGGGCGCCAAAAACATTCAGTACTTC
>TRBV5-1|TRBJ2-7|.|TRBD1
CASSSDRGFYEQYF
TGCGCCAGCAGCTCGGACAGGGGGTTCTACGAGCAGTACTTC
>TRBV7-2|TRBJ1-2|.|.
CASSFSIQGGGYTF
TGTGCCAGCAGCTTCTCAATCCAGGGAGGTGGCTACACCTTC
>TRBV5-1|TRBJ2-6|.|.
CASSPGRPSGANVLTF
TGCGCCAGCAGCCCGGGACGGCCCTCTGGGGCCAACGTCCTGACTTTC
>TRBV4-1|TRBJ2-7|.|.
CASSTLPGAHYEQYF
TGCGCCAGCAGCACCCTCCCCGGGGCCCACTACGAGCAGTACTTC
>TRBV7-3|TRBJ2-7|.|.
CASSLRGAGVYEQYF
TGTGCCAGCAGCCTCCGAGGGGCAGGCGTCTACGAGCAGTACTTC
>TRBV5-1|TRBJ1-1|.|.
CASSLSRLNTEAFF
TGCGCCAGCAGCTTGTCTCGGTTGAACACTGAAGCTTTCTTT
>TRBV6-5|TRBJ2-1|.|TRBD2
CASSTIAGWVNEQFF
TGTGCCAGCAGTACCATAGCGGGGTGGGTTAATGAGCAGTTCTTC
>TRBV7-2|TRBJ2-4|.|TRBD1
CASSSKTGGAVQYF
TGTGCCAGCAGCTCGAAGACAGGGGGCGCGGTTCAGTACTTC
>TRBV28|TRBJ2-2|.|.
CASSLFQRTGELFF
TGTGCCAGCAGTTTATTCCAGCGGACCGGGGAGCTGTTTTTT